The next 29 T cell receptor beta chains were all read from a single sample in a study of OX40 agonist ivuxolimab in advanced cancers. Method: immunoSEQ multiplex PCR; TCRdb's copy keeps in-frame clones and lacks some. The table has some 96,000 clones, approximately 80% seen once; the top ten hold 1.4% to 1.5%. The source material was CD4+ or CD8+ T cells sorted from blood, sampled in a trial of the OX40 agonist ivuxolimab. The receptors shown here come from an adult with an advanced solid tumor such as melanoma, head and neck, liver or kidney cancer.

The count of this clone is one. This chain links TRBV5-6 with TRBJ2-3; the match to TRBD1 covers 9 bases. Trimming took 0 bases from V and 7 from J; bases not matched to a gene: 3. From germline, CDR1 is SGHDT and CDR2 YYEEEE. The CDR3 length is 14 residues. CDR3: CASSLAGTGNTQYF. The CDR3 DNA reads TGTGCCAGCAGCTTGGCCGGGACAGGGAATACGCAGTATTTT.

The chain uses TRBV28 and TRBJ2-5; perhaps D is TRBD1 or TRBD2 (5 bases each). This CDR3 contains 16 residues. With 4 bases removed from V and 1 base from J, the gap between germline ends came to 16 bases. Per germline, CDR1 MDHEN and CDR2 SYDVKM. CDR3 sequence reads: CASSSRGLGRQETQYF. The CDR3 coding sequence is TGTGCCAGCAGTTCGAGAGGATTGGGACGCCAAGAGACCCAGTACTTC.

This clone was seen just once. This chain joins TRBV18 and TRBJ2-5; the match to TRBD2 covers 11 bases. The better agreement between TRBJ2-7 and the DNA end casts doubt on the J call. This CDR3 comprises 14 residues. Germline values: CDR1 KGHSH, CDR2 LQKENI. The DNA for the CDR3 is TGTGCCAGCTCACCTACTAGCGGGAGACGCGAGCAGTACTTC. Translating gives CASSPTSGRREQYF.

V usage is TRBV27 and J usage is TRBJ1-5, with D possibly being TRBD1 (6 bases). Germline CDR1 reads MNHEY; CDR2 reads SMNVEV (reference sequence). Trimming removed 5 bases from V and 5 bases from J, with 16 bases in between. The CDR3 has 15 residues. DNA for the CDR3: TGTGCCAGCAGTATCACAGGGAGAAGGTATCAGCCCCAGCATTTT. Translating it yields CASSITGRRYQPQHF.

V usage is TRBV7-2 and J usage is TRBJ1-5; D remains ambiguous. Deletions cut 1 base from V and 5 bases from J, with 12 bases between. This CDR3 has 15 residues. Germline V gene sequence: CDR1 SGHTA, CDR2 FQGNSA. CDR3 in DNA: TGTGCCAGCAGCTTAGTGGCCGGAAGGGATCAGCCCCAGCATTTT. This gives the protein CASSLVAGRDQPQHF. The full variable domain, rest sourced from reference TRBV7-2 and TRBJ1-5, is GAGVSQSPSNKVTEKGKDVELRCDPISGHTALYWYRQSLGQGLEFLIYFQGNSAPDKSGLPSDRFSAERTGGSVSTLTIQRTQQEDSAVYLCASSLVAGRDQPQHFGDGTRLSIL.

The chain recombines TRBV28 with TRBJ1-2; TRBD1 matches 7 bases. Trimming cost V 6 bases and J 6 bases; bases outside gene matches: 4. CDR1 is MDHEN and CDR2 is SYDVKM in the germline V gene. The CDR3 consists of 12 residues. The CDR3 DNA sequence: TGTGCCAGCAGACTGACAGGGAATGGCTACACCTTC. This encodes CASRLTGNGYTF.

This chain uses TRBV7-2 with TRBJ1-4; tentatively, D is TRBD1 (6 bases). Trimming took 2 bases from V and 7 from J, leaving 11 bases between them. Germline CDR1 and CDR2: SGHTA and FQGNSA. The CDR3 length is 14 residues. Here the CDR3 DNA reads TGTGCCAGCAGCTTAACTCCAGGGGCTGAAAAACTGTTTTTT. It specifies CASSLTPGAEKLFF. Complete variable domain (other parts from reference TRBV7-2 and TRBJ1-4): GAGVSQSPSNKVTEKGKDVELRCDPISGHTALYWYRQSLGQGLEFLIYFQGNSAPDKSGLPSDRFSAERTGGSVSTLTIQRTQQEDSAVYLCASSLTPGAEKLFFGSGTQLSVL.

This clone occurred a few times. J is TRBJ2-7 and V is TRBV7-2, with 16 bases aligning to TRBD2. The trim removed 4 bases at V and 3 bases at J, leaving 6 bases unmatched. Germline assignment: CDR1 SGHTA and CDR2 FQGNSA. The CDR3 is 17 residues long. The DNA for the CDR3 is TGTGCCAGCAGCTGGGACGGGACTAGCGGGAGGGTCTACGAGCAGTACTTC. As protein: CASSWDGTSGRVYEQYF.

The V call is TRBV11-3, the J call TRBJ1-3, with unresolved D. The CDR3 is 17 amino acids. Germline CDR1 and CDR2: SGHNT and YENEEA. The V and J ends lost 0 bases and 0 bases respectively, with 12 bases between them. CDR3 residues: CASSLEGTASSGNTIYF. The CDR3 nucleotides read TGTGCCAGCAGCTTAGAAGGCACAGCAAGCTCTGGAAACACCATATATTTT.

The CDR3 DNA follows: TGTGCCAGCAGCTTAGAGCGACTGGAGGGAGAGACCCAGTACTTC. It yields the protein CASSLERLEGETQYF. The chain carries TRBV7-8 and TRBJ2-5; tentative D call: TRBD2 (6 bases). The CDR3 extends over 15 amino acids. V was shortened by 1 base and J by 4 bases, with 13 bases between the two germline ends. Germline-derived CDR1 and CDR2 are SGHVS and FQNEAQ.

J is TRBJ2-7 and V is TRBV5-1, with D unresolved. The V gene's germline CDR1 is SGHRS and CDR2 YFSETQ. The V gene lost 4 bases and the J gene lost 5 bases, with 16 bases spanning the gap. The CDR3 spans 14 residues. CDR3 sequence (DNA): TGCGCCAGCAGCGCCCCCTTCCCAGGAAACGAGCAGTACTTC. This translates into CASSAPFPGNEQYF.

The chain employs TRBV19 and TRBJ2-7; TRBD2 aligns across 14 bases. This CDR3 comprises 15 residues. Germline CDR1 LNHDA, CDR2 SQIVND (reference sequence). V lost 6 bases and J lost 8; bases outside the gene matches: 9. CDR3 amino acids: CASSLGGLAGAQQYF. For the CDR3, the DNA is TGTGCCAGTAGCCTAGGGGGACTAGCGGGAGCCCAGCAGTACTTC. The entire variable domain, with the rest obtained from reference TRBV19 and TRBJ2-7, is as follows: DGGITQSPKYLFRKEGQNVTLSCEQNLNHDAMYWYRQDPGQGLRLIYYSQIVNDFQKGDIAEGYSVSREKKESFPLTVTSAQKNPTAFYLCASSLGGLAGAQQYFGPGTRLTVT.

The chain recombines TRBV7-9 with TRBJ2-6; D not resolved. The CDR3 covers 14 residues. Germline CDR1 SEHNR, CDR2 FQNEAQ (reference sequence). The V end was cut by 8 bases, the J end by 3 bases, with 11 bases between. The CDR3 sequence: CASAANGGANVLTF. CDR3 DNA sequence: TGTGCCAGCGCGGCGAATGGTGGGGCCAACGTCCTGACTTTC. Drawing the rest from reference TRBV7-9 and TRBJ2-6, the complete variable domain is DTGVSQNPRHKITKRGQNVTFRCDPISEHNRLYWYRQTLGQGPEFLTYFQNEAQLEKSRLLSDRFSAERPKGSFSTLEIQRTEQGDSAMYLCASAANGGANVLTFGAGSRLTVL.

As to this clone: The same CDR3 arises from other DNA sequences in this sample as well. J is TRBJ2-7 and V is TRBV9; D not certain. CDR3 length: 14 amino acids. V was clipped by 0 bases and J by 2 bases, with 9 bases between them. In germline, CDR1 is SGDLS, CDR2 YYNGEE. DNA of the CDR3: TGTGCCAGCAGCGTAGCTTCGGAGCCCTACGAGCAGTACTTC. Its translation is CASSVASEPYEQYF.

This sequence joins TRBV5-1 and TRBJ2-3, with 10 nucleotides matching TRBD1. The trim removed 3 bases at V and 3 bases at J, leaving 4 bases unmatched. The V gene's germline CDR1 is SGHRS and CDR2 YFSETQ. The CDR3 is made up of 15 amino acids. This CDR3 reads CASSYRDRGTDTQYF. The CDR3 nucleotides are TGCGCCAGCAGCTACCGGGACAGGGGAACAGATACGCAGTATTTT.

The chain combines TRBV30 with TRBJ2-5; TRBD2 matches 11 bases. The junction had 4 bases not matched to a gene; V was cut back by 0 bases and J by 10 bases. The germline V gene encodes CDR1 GTSNPN and CDR2 SVGIG (reference sequence). This CDR3 spans 13 amino acids. In nucleotides, the CDR3 is TGTGCCTGGAGTGTAGGACTAGCGGGCCTCCAGTACTTC. Translated: CAWSVGLAGLQYF.

J is TRBJ2-2 and V is TRBV29-1; TRBD2 is a possible D gene (6 bases). Germline CDR1 and CDR2: SQVTM and ANQGSEA. The CDR3 loop spans 13 amino acids. V lost 7 bases to trimming and J lost 5 bases, with 14 bases between them. DNA for the CDR3: TGCAGCGCGTCGGAGGGCGGAACCGGGGAGCTGTTTTTT. It yields the protein CSASEGGTGELFF.

The chain is built from TRBV4-3 and TRBJ2-2, with D perhaps TRBD2 (6 bases). This CDR3 has 16 residues. From germline, CDR1 is LGHNA and CDR2 YSLEER. Trimming removed 1 base at V and 3 bases at J, with 12 bases between. CDR3 protein: CASSQGGMVYTGELFF. CDR3 nucleotide sequence: TGCGCCAGCAGCCAAGGCGGGATGGTTTACACCGGGGAGCTGTTTTTT.

There are a few counts of this clone. V gene TRBV19 combines with J gene TRBJ2-7; possible D gene TRBD2, 6 bases. V was pared by 4 bases and J by 3 bases, with 10 bases between. The CDR3 runs 13 residues. Germline-derived CDR1 and CDR2 are LNHDA and SQIVND (reference sequence). CDR3 coding DNA: TGTGCCAGTAGTACCGATAGCGGCTACGAGCAGTACTTC. Its translation is CASSTDSGYEQYF.

V gene TRBV4-3 combines with J gene TRBJ1-4, with D unclear. V was cut by 1 base and J by 3 bases, with 12 bases left in between. Looked up from germline, CDR1 is LGHNA and CDR2 is YSLEER. The CDR3 runs 16 residues. CDR3 bases: TGCGCCAGCAGCCAAGGACTAAGCTGGTCTAATGAAAAACTGTTTTTT. Its protein product is CASSQGLSWSNEKLFF.

This chain connects TRBV29-1 to TRBJ1-4; D uncertain. Germline CDR1 reads SQVTM; CDR2 reads ANQGSEA. Between the trimmed V and J ends, which lost 1 base and 5 bases, there was a span of 8 bases. The length of the CDR3 is 13 residues. CDR3 sequence reads: CSVEGGPNEKLFF. Here the CDR3 DNA reads TGCAGCGTTGAAGGAGGGCCGAATGAAAAACTGTTTTTT.

The chain carries TRBV7-9 and TRBJ2-2; D gene ambiguous. Per germline, CDR1 SEHNR and CDR2 FQNEAQ (reference sequence). With 3 bases removed from V and 6 bases from J, the gap between germline ends came to 11 bases. The CDR3 runs 14 residues. CDR3 in DNA: TGTGCCAGCAGCTTTATGGTCGGGTCCGGGGAGCTGTTTTTT. Residues: CASSFMVGSGELFF.

This rearrangement joins TRBV7-9 to TRBJ1-2; TRBD1 aligns across 8 bases. V lost 5 bases to trimming and J lost 3 bases; unmatched junction nucleotides: 5. Germline CDR1 reads SEHNR; CDR2 reads FQNEAQ (reference sequence). The CDR3 runs to 14 residues. CDR3 loop: CASSPRGLDYGYTF. The CDR3 nucleotides are TGTGCCAGCAGCCCCAGGGGGCTAGACTATGGCTACACCTTC.

This sequence joins TRBV6-6 and TRBJ1-1; D gene uncertain. V gave up 6 bases and J gave up 3 bases, with 11 bases separating them. The V gene's germline CDR1 is MNHNY and CDR2 SVGAGI (reference sequence). The CDR3 is 13 residues long. The CDR3, as DNA: TGTGCCAGCAGCCTACTTGAGGACACTGAAGCTTTCTTT. Encoded protein: CASSLLEDTEAFF.

V usage is TRBV9 and J usage is TRBJ2-1; no reliable D call. The V gene lost 1 base and the J gene lost 1 base, with 9 bases spanning the gap. Germline CDR1 SGDLS, CDR2 YYNGEE. The CDR3 covers 15 residues. The CDR3 here is CASSVQSGSYNEQFF. DNA of the CDR3: TGTGCCAGCAGCGTACAGAGTGGGTCCTACAATGAGCAGTTCTTC.

J is TRBJ1-5 and V is TRBV7-9; D not resolved. Trimming cost V 3 bases and J 4 bases, with 4 bases left between them. Germline-derived CDR1 and CDR2 are SEHNR and FQNEAQ (reference sequence). The CDR3 runs to 12 residues. The CDR3 sequence is CASSFFNQPQHF. The CDR3 DNA reads TGTGCCAGCAGCTTTTTTAATCAGCCCCAGCATTTT. Full variable domain (outside the CDR3, taken from reference TRBV7-9 and TRBJ1-5): DTGVSQNPRHKITKRGQNVTFRCDPISEHNRLYWYRQTLGQGPEFLTYFQNEAQLEKSRLLSDRFSAERPKGSFSTLEIQRTEQGDSAMYLCASSFFNQPQHFGDGTRLSIL.

The chain couples TRBV29-1 to TRBJ1-1, with 8 bases matching TRBD1. CDR3 length equals 13 residues. In germline, CDR1 is SQVTM, CDR2 ANQGSEA. Unmatched junction bases numbered 9, after V lost 7 bases and J lost 5 bases. CDR3 in amino acids: CSGGGRGRTEAFF. The CDR3 nucleotides read TGCAGCGGTGGGGGCAGGGGGCGGACTGAAGCTTTCTTT.

V is TRBV29-1 and J is TRBJ2-7; D call uncertain. V was clipped by 6 bases and J by 1 base, with 13 bases between them. Germline V gene sequence: CDR1 SQVTM, CDR2 ANQGSEA. The CDR3 spans 13 residues. The CDR3, as DNA: TGCAGCGTCCCAGGTGCTACGTCCTACGAGCAGTACTTC. Protein product: CSVPGATSYEQYF.

The chain has TRBV6-6 and TRBJ2-3; TRBD1 matches at 8 bases. The CDR3 has 14 residues. Germline V lookup: CDR1 MNHNY, CDR2 SVGAGI (reference sequence). V dropped 6 bases and J dropped 4; count of bases not matched to a gene: 6. The CDR3 here is CASRQGARADTQYF. DNA for the CDR3: TGTGCCAGCAGGCAGGGGGCAAGGGCAGATACGCAGTATTTT.